This T cell receptor (beta chain) derives from a study of T cells in Graves' hyperthyroidism and ophthalmopathy. General study findings and limits: A 13 V-J signature model discriminated ophthalmopathy versus stable hyperthyroidism.

This clonotype came up many times. Its target is not known. Amplification targeted TCR beta CDR3 regions from RNA transcripts. HTBI primers drove first-round RT-PCR of the TCR CDR3. A single record per CDR3 protein comes from TCRdb applying MiXCR to the multiplex PCR reads. The sample consists of about 840,000 distinct CDR3 sequences, roughly 40% of them appearing once. Exclusion of a patient resulted from uncontrolled infection, other autoimmune disease, pregnancy or lactation. Thyroid ultrasound, orbital computed tomography, clinical symptoms, and serum thyroxine and TRAb underpinned diagnoses. The CDR3 is 11 residues long. V was shortened by 4 bases and J by 5 bases, with 9 bases between the two germline ends. CDR1 is SQVTM, CDR2 ANQGSEA, per germline.

V usage is TRBV29-1 and J usage is TRBJ2-7; D is undetermined. The sample comprised blood. This receptor was obtained from a young man with Graves' hyperthyroidism. The CDR3 here is CSVGRAHEQYF. The CDR3 DNA reads as TGCAGCGTTGGTAGGGCCCACGAGCAGTACTTC.